The rows below give T cell receptor beta chains drawn from one sample of a study of T cell changes during pregnancy in multiple sclerosis. Sequenced by immunoSEQ multiplex PCR; TCRdb stores in-frame clones only, minus some. In the table there are about 38,000 clones, around 90% of which are singletons. The sample here was CD4+ T cells from peripheral blood mononuclear cells, taken in the second trimester of pregnancy. The source is a female donor with multiple sclerosis, enrolled in a pregnancy study. The CDR3 runs from the conserved cysteine through the conserved F or W. A D gene is named only where the DNA matches it firmly. Clone size is shown for a subset of rows, as once, few, many or a class of expanded clone.

size,J,V,D,DNA,CDR3
.,TRBJ1-1,TRBV18,.,TGTGCCAGCTCACCACTCGAGGCAGTTGAAGCTTTCTTT,CASSPLEAVEAFF
once,TRBJ1-1,TRBV4-3,.,TGCGCCAGCAGCCAAGATCCGCGGGGGAACACTGAAGCTTTCTTT,CASSQDPRGNTEAFF
.,TRBJ2-5,TRBV10-3,.,TGTGCCACCGGGGTGGGGGAGACCCAGTACTTC,CATGVGETQYF
once,TRBJ2-1,TRBV9,.,TGTGCCAGCAGCATCCAGTCTAACACGGGGTACAATGAGCAGTTCTTC,CASSIQSNTGYNEQFF
.,TRBJ1-5,TRBV5-4,.,TGTGCCAGCAGCGCCAGGGTTGGCAATCAGCCCCAGCATTTT,CASSARVGNQPQHF
once,TRBJ2-3,TRBV9,TRBD2,TGTGCCAGCAGCCTCGGGGCTAGCGGGATCACAGATACGCAGTATTTT,CASSLGASGITDTQYF
few,TRBJ1-4,TRBV2,TRBD1,TGTGCCAGCAACCGGGACAGAGAAGAAAAACTGTTTTTT,CASNRDREEKLFF
once,TRBJ2-2,TRBV7-3,.,TGTGCCAGCAGCTTAGTGAGTTCCGGGGAGCTGTTTTTT,CASSLVSSGELFF
.,TRBJ2-2,TRBV7-3,TRBD2,TGTGCCAGCAGCCCTCTAGCGGGAGCCGGGGAGCTGTTTTTT,CASSPLAGAGELFF
.,TRBJ2-3,TRBV18,TRBD2,TGTGCCAGCTCAGAACTAGCGGCTTTCACAGATACGCAGTATTTT,CASSELAAFTDTQYF
.,TRBJ1-4,TRBV11-3,.,TGTGCCAGCAGCTGGGGGGGCGGCGAAAAACTGTTTTTT,CASSWGGGEKLFF
.,TRBJ2-2,TRBV5-1,.,TGCGCCAGCAGCTTGCCAGGGGTTCACACCGGGGAGCTGTTTTTT,CASSLPGVHTGELFF
.,TRBJ2-1,TRBV7-2,TRBD2,TGTGCCAGCAGTTCCTTGGGACTAACGTCGAATGAGCAGTTCTTC,CASSSLGLTSNEQFF
.,TRBJ1-5,TRBV5-6,TRBD1,TGTGCCAGCAGCATGCGGGGACAGGGGGAGAAGCCCCAGCATTTT,CASSMRGQGEKPQHF